These 18 T cell receptor beta chains share one sample of origin, sequenced in a study of CD8+ T cells in alopecia areata (dated by TCRdb to 2017 to 2018). The protocol used for the library was the immunoSEQ multiplex PCR assay. For TCR sequencing, RNA was extracted from every sample and reverse transcribed into cDNA to serve as template. TCRdb limited this immuneACCESS table to in-frame rearrangements with V and J called. A share of clones is missing; checked studies link under half to unresolved V genes, and the rest is unexplained. The sample profile shows under 70,000 clones; around 96% of them were found once. Together, the top ten hold roughly 26% of the sample. The sample's time point, from its label and the paper: baseline before oral tofacitinib. The sequenced sample was CD8+ T cells sorted from blood, obtained at week 0. Receptors originate from a human donor with alopecia areata.

This chain joins TRBV7-9 and TRBJ2-1, with 11 positions matching TRBD1. V dropped 5 bases and J dropped 3; count of bases not matched to a gene: 6. The germline CDR1 and CDR2 sequences are SEHNR and FQNEAQ (reference sequence). CDR3 length: 16 amino acids. The CDR3 reads CASSRTGTGGYNEQFF. In nucleotides, the CDR3 is TGTGCCAGCAGCCGTACCGGGACAGGGGGCTACAATGAGCAGTTCTTC.

This clone was seen a single time. The CDR3 sequence is CASSRQPSSTDTQYF. The CDR3 DNA reads TGTGCCAGCAGTAGACAGCCATCAAGCACAGATACGCAGTATTTT. This chain links TRBV2 with TRBJ2-3; perhaps TRBD1 as D (5 bases). V lost 5 bases, J lost 0 bases, and 12 bases lay in between. CDR3 size: 15 residues. CDR1 is SNHLY, CDR2 FYNNEI, per germline.

The chain combines TRBV6-5 with TRBJ2-2; TRBD1 matches at 10 bases. CDR3 length: 15 amino acids. The J segment lost 5 bases and the V segment lost 10 bases, leaving 10 bases of the junction unmatched. Germline assignment: CDR1 MNHEY and CDR2 SVGAGI. CDR3 loop: CATEIGTGETGELFF. The CDR3 DNA reads as TGTGCCACCGAGATAGGGACAGGGGAGACCGGGGAGCTGTTTTTT.

This chain joins TRBV5-4 and TRBJ2-7; unclear D gene. Trimming shortened V by 4 bases and J by 2 bases, and 10 bases separated the two germline ends. This CDR3 contains 13 residues. In germline, CDR1 is SGHNT, CDR2 YYREEE (reference sequence). The CDR3 loop reads CASSPGLTYEQYF. In DNA form, the CDR3 reads TGTGCCAGCAGCCCCGGGTTAACCTACGAGCAGTACTTC.

This rearrangement joins TRBV4-3 to TRBJ2-2; 9 bases agree with TRBD1. With 3 bases clipped from V and 5 bases from J, the junction kept 13 bases outside the gene matches. Germline lookup yields CDR1 LGHNA and CDR2 YSLEER. The CDR3 spans 18 residues. In DNA, the CDR3 is TGCGCCAGCAGCCACCGGACAGGGGAAGATGACCTAACCGGGGAGCTGTTTTTT. It encodes CASSHRTGEDDLTGELFF.

The chain is built from TRBV15 and TRBJ2-1, with D unresolved. The CDR3 is 13 amino acids. The germline V gene encodes CDR1 LNHNV and CDR2 YYDKDF (reference sequence). Trimming took off 3 bases at V and 5 bases at J, with 8 bases between the two ends. In DNA, the CDR3 is TGTGCCACCAGCAGGGCAAGGGACAATGAGCAGTTCTTC. Protein sequence: CATSRARDNEQFF.

The gene calls are TRBV21-1 and TRBJ1-4. TRBV21-1 is assigned pseudogene status. The CDR3 is 20 residues long. The CDR3 region has the DNA TGTGCCAGCAGCAAATCCCTCTGCCCCCCCGTACGGGGCGAGGGTGAAAAACTGTTTTTT. This translates into CASSKSLCPPVRGEGEKLFF.

The chain combines TRBV6-5 with TRBJ2-2; tentatively, D is TRBD2 (6 bases). CDR3 length: 13 amino acids. CDR1 MNHEY and CDR2 SVGAGI come from the germline V gene. V lost 1 base to trimming and J lost 6 bases, with 6 bases between them. The chain's CDR3 is CASSYWGAGELFF. CDR3 sequence (DNA): TGTGCCAGCAGTTACTGGGGGGCCGGGGAGCTGTTTTTT.

The V gene is TRBV27, the J gene TRBJ2-5, with a weak D call TRBD2 (5 bases). In germline, CDR1 is MNHEY, CDR2 SMNVEV (reference sequence). With 8 bases removed from V and 5 bases from J, the gap between germline ends came to 12 bases. The CDR3 contains 12 residues. This chain's CDR3 is CASGRGRETQYF. CDR3 sequence (DNA): TGTGCCAGCGGCCGGGGAAGGGAGACCCAGTACTTC.

This sequence joins TRBV11-2 and TRBJ1-2, with a weak D call TRBD1 (5 bases). CDR3 length equals 18 residues. Germline V gene sequence: CDR1 SGHAT, CDR2 FQNNGV. The germline V and J ends were trimmed by 1 base and 3 bases, with 21 bases remaining between them. Written as DNA, the CDR3 is TGTGCCAGCAGCTTAGGTCCGGGCGGGGACCCAAGTGACTATGGCTACACCTTC. Protein product: CASSLGPGGDPSDYGYTF.

The V call is TRBV29-1, the J call TRBJ2-7; 7 bases are a match to TRBD2. The CDR3 is made up of 13 amino acids. Germline loops: CDR1 SQVTM, CDR2 ANQGSEA. The V and J ends lost 6 bases and 7 bases, in that order; junction bases with no gene match: 12. CDR3 sequence reads: CSVHSGPRGEQYF. The DNA for the CDR3 is TGCAGCGTACACTCGGGCCCGCGGGGGGAGCAGTACTTC.

Concerning this clone itself: Since the CDR3 does not end with the conserved phenylalanine or tryptophan, this likely comes from a read error. The limits of the CDR3 on the DNA are not certain, so only TCRdb's listed CDR3 is given. This chain joins TRBV20-1 and TRBJ2-7; no DNA check was done on the table's D call, TRBD2. Germline V gives CDR1 DFQATT, CDR2 SNEGSKA (reference sequence). 11 amino acids form the CDR3, both terminal residues included. The chain's CDR3 is CSARLAGALLL.

The chain couples TRBV7-9 to TRBJ2-3, with D hard to call. Germline loops: CDR1 SEHNR, CDR2 FQNEAQ (reference sequence). Trimming shortened V by 1 base and J by 0 bases, and 11 bases separated the two germline ends. The CDR3 has 16 residues. The CDR3 coding sequence is TGTGCCAGCAGCTTAGAGGCCGAACTTAGCACAGATACGCAGTATTTT. Its translation: CASSLEAELSTDTQYF.

The V and J genes are TRBV2 and TRBJ2-7; D unclear. Per germline, CDR1 SNHLY and CDR2 FYNNEI. Trimming took off 4 bases at V and 5 bases at J, with 9 bases between the two ends. CDR3 length: 12 residues. The CDR3 region has the DNA TGTGCCAGCAGTGCCCCAAGCGACGAGCAGTACTTC. It yields the protein CASSAPSDEQYF.

The CDR3 here is CASSLFGQGNQPQHF. The CDR3 nucleotides are TGTGCCAGCAGCTTGTTCGGACAGGGGAATCAGCCCCAGCATTTT. This sequence joins TRBV5-4 and TRBJ1-5, with 9 nucleotides matching TRBD1. The germline gives CDR1 SGHNT, CDR2 YYREEE (reference sequence). The V and J ends lost 1 base and 4 bases, in that order; junction bases with no gene match: 3. The CDR3 consists of 15 residues.

The chain recombines TRBV7-6 with TRBJ1-2; no firm D call. This CDR3 has 13 amino acids. V lost 6 bases and J 3 bases, leaving 11 bases between the germline ends. Germline V gene sequence: CDR1 SGHVS, CDR2 FNYEAQ. CDR3 region: CASSLTVDYGYTF. CDR3 bases: TGTGCCAGCAGTCTCACAGTAGACTATGGCTACACCTTC.

This chain connects TRBV4-2 to TRBJ1-5; D might be TRBD1 (5 bases). The CDR3 runs to 13 residues. Trimming left V 2 bases short and J 14 bases short, with 16 bases between. CDR1 and CDR2 (germline): LGHNA, YNFKEQ. CDR3 in amino acids: CASSQNEGLPKHF. DNA of the CDR3: TGTGCCAGCAGCCAAAACGAGGGACTCCCGAAGCATTTT.

The J gene is TRBJ2-7, the V gene TRBV5-1; TRBD2 might be the D (6 bases). CDR1 SGHRS and CDR2 YFSETQ come from the germline V gene. This CDR3 comprises 15 residues. Deletions cut 1 base from V and 4 bases from J, with 15 bases between. CDR3 protein: CASSLFRDSLYEQYF. CDR3 nucleotide sequence: TGCGCCAGCAGCTTGTTTCGGGACTCACTTTACGAGCAGTACTTC.